Given below is one T cell receptor beta chain in context. Germline V CDR1 and CDR2: GTSNPN, SVGIG (reference sequence). This CDR3 contains 16 residues. V shed 7 bases and J 3 bases; nucleotides not matched to a gene: 12. This record comes from a study of tumor-infiltrating lymphocytes in localized non-small cell lung cancer. This table comes from immunoSEQ multiplex PCR, and its TCRdb copy is limited to in-frame clones, with some not included. Counted here are thousands of clones, roughly three fifths occurring once; the ten biggest clones make up about an eighth. Sequences were obtained from uninvolved lung tissue not adjacent to the tumor. The sequence was obtained from a human donor with non-small cell lung cancer. The rearrangement joins TRBV30 to TRBJ1-1; 12 bases align to TRBD1. This CDR3 is CALSRDRGRRDTEAFF. The CDR3 region has the DNA TGTGCCTTGTCCCGGGACAGGGGGCGACGGGACACTGAAGCTTTCTTT.